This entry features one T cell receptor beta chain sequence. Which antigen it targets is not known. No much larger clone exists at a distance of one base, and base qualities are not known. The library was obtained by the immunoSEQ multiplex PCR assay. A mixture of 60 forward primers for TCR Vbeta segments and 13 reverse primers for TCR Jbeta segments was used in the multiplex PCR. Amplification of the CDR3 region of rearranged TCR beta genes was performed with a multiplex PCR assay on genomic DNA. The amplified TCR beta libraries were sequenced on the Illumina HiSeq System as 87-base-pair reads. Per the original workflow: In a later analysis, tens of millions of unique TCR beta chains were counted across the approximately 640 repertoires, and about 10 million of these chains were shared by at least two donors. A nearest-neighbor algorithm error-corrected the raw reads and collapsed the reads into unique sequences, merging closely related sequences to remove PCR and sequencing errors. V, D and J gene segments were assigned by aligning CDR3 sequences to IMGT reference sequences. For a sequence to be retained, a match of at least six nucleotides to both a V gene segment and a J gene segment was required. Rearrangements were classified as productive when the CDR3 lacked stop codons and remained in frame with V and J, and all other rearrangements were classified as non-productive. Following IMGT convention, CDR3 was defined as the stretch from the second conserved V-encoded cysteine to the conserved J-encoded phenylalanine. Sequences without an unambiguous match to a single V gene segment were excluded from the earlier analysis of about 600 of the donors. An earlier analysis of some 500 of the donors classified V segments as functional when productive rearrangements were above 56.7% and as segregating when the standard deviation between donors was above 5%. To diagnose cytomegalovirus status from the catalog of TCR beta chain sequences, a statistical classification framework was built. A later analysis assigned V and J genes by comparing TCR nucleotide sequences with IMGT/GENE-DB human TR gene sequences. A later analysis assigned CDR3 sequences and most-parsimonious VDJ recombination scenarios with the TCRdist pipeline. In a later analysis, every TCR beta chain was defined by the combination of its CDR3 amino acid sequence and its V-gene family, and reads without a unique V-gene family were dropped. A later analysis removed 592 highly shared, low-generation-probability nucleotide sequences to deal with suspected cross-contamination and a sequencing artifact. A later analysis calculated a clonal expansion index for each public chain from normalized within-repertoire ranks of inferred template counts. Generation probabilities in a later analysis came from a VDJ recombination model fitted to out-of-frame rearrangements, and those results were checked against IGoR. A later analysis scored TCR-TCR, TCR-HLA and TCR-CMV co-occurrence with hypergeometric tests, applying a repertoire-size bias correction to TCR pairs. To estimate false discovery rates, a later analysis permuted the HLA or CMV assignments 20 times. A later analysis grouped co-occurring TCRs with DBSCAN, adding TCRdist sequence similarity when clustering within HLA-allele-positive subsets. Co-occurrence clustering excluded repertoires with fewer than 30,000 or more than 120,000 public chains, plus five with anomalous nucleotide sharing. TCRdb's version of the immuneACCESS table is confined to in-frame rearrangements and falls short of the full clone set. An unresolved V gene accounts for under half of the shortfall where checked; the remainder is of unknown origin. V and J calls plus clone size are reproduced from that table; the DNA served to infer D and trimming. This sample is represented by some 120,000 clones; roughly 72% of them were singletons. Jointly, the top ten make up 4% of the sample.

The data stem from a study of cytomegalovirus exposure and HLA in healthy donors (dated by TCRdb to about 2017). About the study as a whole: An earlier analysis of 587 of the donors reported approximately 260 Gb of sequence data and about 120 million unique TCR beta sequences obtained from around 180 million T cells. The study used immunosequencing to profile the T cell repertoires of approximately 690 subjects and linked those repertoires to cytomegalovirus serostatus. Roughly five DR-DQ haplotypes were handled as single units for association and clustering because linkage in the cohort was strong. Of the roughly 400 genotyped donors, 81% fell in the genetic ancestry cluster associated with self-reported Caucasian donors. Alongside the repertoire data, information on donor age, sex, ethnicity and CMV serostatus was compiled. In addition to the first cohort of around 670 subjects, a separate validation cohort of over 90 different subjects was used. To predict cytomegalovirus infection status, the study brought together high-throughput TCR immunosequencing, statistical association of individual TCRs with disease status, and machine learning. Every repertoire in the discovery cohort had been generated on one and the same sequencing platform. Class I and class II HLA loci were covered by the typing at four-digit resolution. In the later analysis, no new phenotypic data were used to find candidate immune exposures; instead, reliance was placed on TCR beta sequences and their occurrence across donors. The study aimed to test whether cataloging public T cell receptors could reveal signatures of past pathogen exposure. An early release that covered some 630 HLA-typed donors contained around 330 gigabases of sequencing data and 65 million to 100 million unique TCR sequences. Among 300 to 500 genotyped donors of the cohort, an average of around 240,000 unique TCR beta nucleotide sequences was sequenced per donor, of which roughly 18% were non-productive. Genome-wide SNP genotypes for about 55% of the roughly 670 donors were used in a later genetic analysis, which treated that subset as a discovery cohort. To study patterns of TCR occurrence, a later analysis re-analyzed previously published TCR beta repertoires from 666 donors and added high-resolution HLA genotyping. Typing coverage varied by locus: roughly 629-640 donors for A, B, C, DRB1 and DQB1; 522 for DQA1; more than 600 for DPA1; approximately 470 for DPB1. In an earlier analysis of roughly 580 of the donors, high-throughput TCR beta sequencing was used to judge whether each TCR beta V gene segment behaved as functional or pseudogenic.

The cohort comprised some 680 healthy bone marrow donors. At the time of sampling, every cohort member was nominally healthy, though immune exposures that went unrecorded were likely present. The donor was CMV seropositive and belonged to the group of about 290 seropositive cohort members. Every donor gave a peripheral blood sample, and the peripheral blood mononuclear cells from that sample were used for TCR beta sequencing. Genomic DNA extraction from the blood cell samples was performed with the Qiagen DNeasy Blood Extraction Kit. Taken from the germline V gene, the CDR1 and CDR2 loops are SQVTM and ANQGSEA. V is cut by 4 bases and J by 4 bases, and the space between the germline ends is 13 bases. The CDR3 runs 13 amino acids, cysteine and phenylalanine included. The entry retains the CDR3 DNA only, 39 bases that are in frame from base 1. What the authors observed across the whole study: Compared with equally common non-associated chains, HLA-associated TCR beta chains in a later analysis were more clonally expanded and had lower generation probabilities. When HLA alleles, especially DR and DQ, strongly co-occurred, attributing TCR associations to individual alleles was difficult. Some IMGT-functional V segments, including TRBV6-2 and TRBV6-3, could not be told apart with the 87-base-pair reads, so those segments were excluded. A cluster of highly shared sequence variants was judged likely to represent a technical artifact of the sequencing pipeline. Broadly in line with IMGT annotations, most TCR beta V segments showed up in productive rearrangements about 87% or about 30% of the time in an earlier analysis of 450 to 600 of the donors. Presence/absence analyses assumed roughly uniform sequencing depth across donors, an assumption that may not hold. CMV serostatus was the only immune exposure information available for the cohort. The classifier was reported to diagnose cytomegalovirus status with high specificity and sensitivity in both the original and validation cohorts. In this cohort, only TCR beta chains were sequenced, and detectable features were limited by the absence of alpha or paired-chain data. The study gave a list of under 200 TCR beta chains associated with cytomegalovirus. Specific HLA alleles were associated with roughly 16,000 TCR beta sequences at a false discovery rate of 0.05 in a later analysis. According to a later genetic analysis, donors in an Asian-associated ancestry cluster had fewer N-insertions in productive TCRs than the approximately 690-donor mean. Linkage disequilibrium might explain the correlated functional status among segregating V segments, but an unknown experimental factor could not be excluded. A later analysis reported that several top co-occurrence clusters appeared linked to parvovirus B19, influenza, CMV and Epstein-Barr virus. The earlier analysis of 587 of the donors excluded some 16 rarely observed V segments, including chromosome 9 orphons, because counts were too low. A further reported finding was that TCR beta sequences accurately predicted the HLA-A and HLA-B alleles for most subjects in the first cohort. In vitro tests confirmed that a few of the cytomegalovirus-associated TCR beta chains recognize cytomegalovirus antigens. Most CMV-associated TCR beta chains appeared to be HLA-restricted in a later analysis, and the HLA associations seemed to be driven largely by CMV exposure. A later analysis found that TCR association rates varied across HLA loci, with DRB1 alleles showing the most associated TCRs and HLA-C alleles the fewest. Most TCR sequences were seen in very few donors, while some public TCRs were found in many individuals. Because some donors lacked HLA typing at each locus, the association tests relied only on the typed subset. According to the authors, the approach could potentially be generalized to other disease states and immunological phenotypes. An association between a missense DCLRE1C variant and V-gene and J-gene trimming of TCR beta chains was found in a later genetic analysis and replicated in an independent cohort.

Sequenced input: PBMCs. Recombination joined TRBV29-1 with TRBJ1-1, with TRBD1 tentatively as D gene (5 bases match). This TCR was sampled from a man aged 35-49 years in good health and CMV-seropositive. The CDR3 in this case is CSVGEGPSTEAFF. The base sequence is TGCAGCGTTGGGGAGGGGCCTAGCACTGAAGCTTTCTTT. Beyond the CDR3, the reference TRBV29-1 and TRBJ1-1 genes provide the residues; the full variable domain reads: SAVISQKPSRDICQRGTSLTIQCQVDSQVTMMFWYRQQPGQSLTLIATANQGSEATYESGFVIDKFPISRPNLTFSTLTVSNMSPEDSSIYLCSVGEGPSTEAFFGQGTRLTVV.